This T cell receptor beta chain was documented in a study of identical twins (dated by TCRdb to about 2016). Study-level background: To test whether fetal clonotypes persist, this study deep-sequenced TCR alpha and beta repertoires from monozygotic twins, from unrelated adults of various ages, and from cord blood. To rule out contamination, the twin experiments were replicated at different times with different library preparation protocols.

Library prep was done by 5' RACE. The instrument was an Illumina HiSeq 2000. A universal primer binding site was introduced by template switching, and a unique molecular identifier was present in the final cDNA, enabling accurate counting of TCR cDNA molecules. First-strand cDNA for TCR alpha and beta chains was synthesized from specific primers in the conserved constant-segment region. To control for contamination, every cDNA library was double barcoded, receiving both a SMART-Mk sample barcode and Illumina barcodes. TruSeq adapter sequences, together with Illumina sample barcodes, were added in two successive PCR steps. TCR alpha and beta cDNA libraries were sequenced on the Illumina HiSeq platform with custom primers. The study's own analysis went as follows. MiGEC was used to process raw reads and extract unique molecular identifiers, and MiXCR was used to find CDR3 positions. Recombination models were inferred per individual with the repgenHMM and IGoR tools using an EM algorithm. Shared clonotypes were analyzed with the tcR package in R, and sharing was normalized by the product of cloneset sizes. To study raw recombination free of thymic and clonal selection effects, out-of-frame nonproductive sequences were analyzed. TCRdb redid the processing of the public reads, applying fastp at Q25 and MiXCR, and retained in-frame beta chains. When rows share a CDR3 protein, they turn into one entry using the most common DNA and genes. The V and J calls follow TCRdb's processing rather than the paper's. This sample lists roughly 690,000 distinct CDR3 sequences; 21% were detected once. The top ten clones comprise 4% to 4.5% of the sample.

Worth noting for this clonotype: There is no known antigen for this receptor. No base qualities exist here, and no much larger clone lies one base off it.

Every donor was a healthy Caucasian. Three pairs of female monozygotic twins, all aged roughly 18 to 29 years, made up the twin cohort. The RNA used for TCR libraries was isolated from peripheral blood mononuclear cells. The junction carries 8 bases between V and J, which are trimmed by 0 bases and 4 bases respectively. CDR1 is given as MGHDK and CDR2 as SYGVNS, both from the germline V gene. There are 14 amino acids in the CDR3, from cysteine to phenylalanine inclusive. The retained sequence is limited to the CDR3, 42 bases, with the frame set at the first base. Broader findings and caveats from the paper: Excess twin sharing in beta out-of-frame sequences was weaker because fewer shared sequences lowered the signal-to-noise ratio. Fewer insertions were carried by abundant cord blood beta clonotypes, a similar but weaker trend appeared in young adult naive repertoires, and no such trend appeared in memory repertoires. Compared with coincidental sharing between unrelated individuals, out-of-frame TCR alpha sequences shared between twins had an excess of sequences with low generation probability. Invariant T cells such as MAIT and iNKT could partly confound zero-insertion analyses, although diverse VJ usage argued against such confounding for most clonotypes. Because the same donors could not be followed over many years, the conclusions depended on cross-sectional statistical analysis. Out-of-frame TCR alpha sharing in monozygotic twins was systematically underestimated by recombination models, whereas sharing between unrelated individuals was in agreement with the recombination models.

Separately, the same data were catalogued under a study of T cells expressing NK-cell markers. From that second study: Three sorted T-cell subsets (CD3+CD56+NKG2C+, CD3+CD56+NKG2C- and CD3+CD56-NKG2C+) from eight donors had their TCR beta-chain repertoires profiled. Among the eight sequenced donors, seven were HCMV-seropositive and one was HCMV-seronegative. To restrict sorting to alphabetaTCR-expressing T cells, an anti-gammadeltaTCR antibody was added in several experiments. For six donors, the dominant CD3+CD56+NKG2C+ clonotypes were among the top 10 CD8+ clonotypes and accounted for roughly 1.0-7.5% of CD8+ T cells. Those dominant clonotypes were again the most abundant among CD3+CD56-NKG2C+ cells in four donors, at about 25-60.1%. Whether the expanded NKG2C-expressing T cell clones were specific for HCMV antigens remained unclear. Randomly selected healthy volunteers, three men and five women, were used as the eight sequenced donors. HCMV-specific IgG was detected in serum with a commercial ELISA kit to determine HCMV serostatus. Bulk peripheral blood T-cell repertoires were additionally sequenced from unsorted PBMC for about 6 donors. MIGEC handled demultiplexing of the reads and grouping by UMI, while MiTCR was used to assemble and quantify clonotypes. To exclude erroneous sequences, only TCR cDNA sequences supported by at least two reads were retained. Downstream repertoire analysis used the tcR package, and clonotypes were matched across fractions by CDR3 nucleotide sequence plus V segment. VDJmatch was used to annotate antigen specificity against VDJdb, with one amino acid substitution in CDR3 permitted.

The chain uses TRBV25-1 and TRBJ2-3; a tentative D match to TRBD1 spans 6 bases. Sequenced input: PBMCs. The TCR was taken from a woman aged 18-29 years in good health. The CDR3 protein: CASSEYGGADTQYF. In nucleotides, the sequence is TGTGCCAGCAGTGAATATGGGGGCGCAGATACGCAGTATTTT.